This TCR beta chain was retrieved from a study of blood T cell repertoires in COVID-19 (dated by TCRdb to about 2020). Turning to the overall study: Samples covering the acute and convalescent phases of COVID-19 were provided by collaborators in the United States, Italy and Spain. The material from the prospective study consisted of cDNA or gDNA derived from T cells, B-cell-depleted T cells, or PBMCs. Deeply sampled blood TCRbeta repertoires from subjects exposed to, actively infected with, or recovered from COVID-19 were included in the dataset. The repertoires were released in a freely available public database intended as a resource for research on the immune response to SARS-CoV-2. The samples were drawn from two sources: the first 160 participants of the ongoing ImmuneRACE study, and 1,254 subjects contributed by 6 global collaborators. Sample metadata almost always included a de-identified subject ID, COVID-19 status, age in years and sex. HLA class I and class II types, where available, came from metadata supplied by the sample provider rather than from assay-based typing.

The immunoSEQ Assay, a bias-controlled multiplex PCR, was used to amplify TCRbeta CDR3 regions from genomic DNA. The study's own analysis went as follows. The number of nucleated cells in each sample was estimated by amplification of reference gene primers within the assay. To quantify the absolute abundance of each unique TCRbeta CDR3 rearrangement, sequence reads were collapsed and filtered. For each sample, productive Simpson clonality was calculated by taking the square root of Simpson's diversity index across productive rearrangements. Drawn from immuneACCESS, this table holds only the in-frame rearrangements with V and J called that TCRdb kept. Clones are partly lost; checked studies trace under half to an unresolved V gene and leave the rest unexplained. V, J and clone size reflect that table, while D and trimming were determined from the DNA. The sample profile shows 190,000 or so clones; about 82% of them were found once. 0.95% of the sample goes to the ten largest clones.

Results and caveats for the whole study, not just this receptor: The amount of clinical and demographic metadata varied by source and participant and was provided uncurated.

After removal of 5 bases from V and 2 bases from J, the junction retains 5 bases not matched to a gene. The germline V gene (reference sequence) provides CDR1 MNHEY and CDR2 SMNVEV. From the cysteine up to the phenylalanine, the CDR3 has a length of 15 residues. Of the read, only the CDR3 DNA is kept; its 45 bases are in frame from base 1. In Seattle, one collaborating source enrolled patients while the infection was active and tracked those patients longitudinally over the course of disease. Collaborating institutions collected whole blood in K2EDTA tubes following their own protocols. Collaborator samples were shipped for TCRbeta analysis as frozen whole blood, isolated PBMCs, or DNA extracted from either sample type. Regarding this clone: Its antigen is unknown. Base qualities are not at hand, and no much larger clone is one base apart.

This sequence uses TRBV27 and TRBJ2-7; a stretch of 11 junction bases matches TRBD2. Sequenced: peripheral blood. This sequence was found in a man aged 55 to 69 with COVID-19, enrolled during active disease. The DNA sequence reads TGTGCCAGCAGTGCCCCGGGACTAGCGGCCTACGAGCAGTACTTC. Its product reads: CASSAPGLAAYEQYF.